These T cell receptor beta chains were read from a single sample in a study of CD8 T cells in Susac syndrome. TCRdb used MiXCR to reprocess the immunoSEQ multiplex PCR reads, holding one entry per CDR3 protein. The profile covers roughly 120,000 distinct CDR3 sequences, with around 94% appearing a single time and 0.07% to 0.09% taken by the ten largest. The sequencing sample was made of CD4+ T cells from PBMCs. The receptors stem from a human donor in good health. CDR3s include the opening cysteine and the closing phenylalanine or tryptophan. A D gene is named only where the DNA matches it firmly. Only part of the rows carry a size: once, few, many, or a class if the clone is expanded.

TRBV29-1,TRBJ1-2,-,-,TGCAGCGTTGAAGACGGGTATCTTAGCTATGGCTACACCTTC,CSVEDGYLSYGYTF
TRBV18,TRBJ1-2,-,-,TGTGCCAGCTCACAATCCGGGACGCAGCCAAGGGTCGGCTACACCTTC,CASSQSGTQPRVGYTF
TRBV30,TRBJ2-3,-,-,TGTGCCTGGAGTGCAGGGTTCACAGATACGCAGTATTTT,CAWSAGFTDTQYF
TRBV5-1,TRBJ1-1,-,-,TGCGCCAGCGAGGTCGGATCCTCGAACACTGAAGCTTTCTTT,CASEVGSSNTEAFF
TRBV30,TRBJ2-1,TRBD2,-,TGTGCCTGGAGGAGGGATGGACTAGCGGGAGTTTATGAGCAGTTCTTC,CAWRRDGLAGVYEQFF
TRBV6-2/TRBV6-3,TRBJ2-7,TRBD2,-,TGTGCCAGCAGTTACTCTCCGGGACTAGAGTACGAGCAGTACTTC,CASSYSPGLEYEQYF
TRBV2,TRBJ1-6,TRBD1,-,TGTGCCAGCAGATCCGGGACAGGGCCTTATAATTCACCCCTCCACTTT,CASRSGTGPYNSPLHF
TRBV29-1,TRBJ1-1,-,-,TGCAGCGTTGAGGGACTCCTTAGGGTCACTGAAGCTTTCTTT,CSVEGLLRVTEAFF
TRBV7-2,TRBJ2-7,-,-,TGTGCCAGCAGTACCGAGGTCTCCTACGAGCAGTACTTC,CASSTEVSYEQYF
TRBV5-1,TRBJ1-1,-,-,TGCGCCAGCAGACAGCAGGGGATGAACACTGAAGCTTTCTTT,CASRQQGMNTEAFF
TRBV7-9,TRBJ2-3,TRBD2,once,TGTGCCAGCAGCCAGGGACTAGCGGAGGGGGAACCGCAGTATTTT,CASSQGLAEGEPQYF